The 22 T cell receptor beta chains below come from one sample, sequenced in a study of blood T cell repertoires in COVID-19. Clones were read by immunoSEQ multiplex PCR, and TCRdb kept only the in-frame ones, dropping some. The sample has 100,000 to 150,000 clones; about 82% are singletons. The sequenced sample was peripheral blood. Source of these receptors: a human donor in a cohort sampled during active COVID-19.

In this sample, this clone turned up once. The V call is TRBV7-9, the J call TRBJ2-1; 10 nucleotides line up with TRBD2. The CDR3 has 16 amino acids. Unmatched junction bases numbered 4, after V lost 1 base and J lost 4 bases. Germline values: CDR1 SEHNR, CDR2 FQNEAQ (reference sequence). The CDR3 protein is CASSLVGLAFYNEQFF. The CDR3 DNA reads TGTGCCAGCAGCTTAGTGGGACTAGCGTTTTACAATGAGCAGTTCTTC. Variable domain in full (rest from reference TRBV7-9 and TRBJ2-1): DTGVSQNPRHKITKRGQNVTFRCDPISEHNRLYWYRQTLGQGPEFLTYFQNEAQLEKSRLLSDRFSAERPKGSFSTLEIQRTEQGDSAMYLCASSLVGLAFYNEQFFGPGTRLTVL.

The J gene is TRBJ1-4, the V gene TRBV12-3 or TRBV12-4; unclear D gene. The CDR3 extends over 12 amino acids. Trimming stripped 0 bases from V and 9 bases from J, with 5 bases between. CDR3 sequence: CASSLAQKKLFF. CDR3 DNA: TGTGCCAGCAGTTTAGCACAGAAAAAACTGTTTTTT.

The V call is TRBV10-1, the J call TRBJ2-3, with TRBD2 matching over 7 bases. J was trimmed by 3 bases and V by 5 bases; bases with no gene match: 5. This CDR3 has 14 amino acids. In germline, CDR1 is WNHNN, CDR2 SYGVQD (reference sequence). In DNA form, the CDR3 reads TGCGCCAGCAGTTCAGCGGGAAGGACAGATACGCAGTATTTT. Translation: CASSSAGRTDTQYF.

The chain employs TRBV19 and TRBJ2-1; 8 positions agree with TRBD2. The CDR3 is 14 amino acids. V gave up 7 bases and J gave up 6 bases; unmatched junction bases: 8. CDR1 and CDR2 from the germline V gene are LNHDA and SQIVND (reference sequence). The CDR3 bases are TGTGCCAGTATCCCTTTTAGCGGGACCAATGAGCAGTTCTTC. Residues: CASIPFSGTNEQFF. The full variable domain, its missing parts supplied by reference TRBV19 and TRBJ2-1, is DGGITQSPKYLFRKEGQNVTLSCEQNLNHDAMYWYRQDPGQGLRLIYYSQIVNDFQKGDIAEGYSVSREKKESFPLTVTSAQKNPTAFYLCASIPFSGTNEQFFGPGTRLTVL.

The chain employs TRBV29-1 and TRBJ2-1; a weak D match, TRBD2 (6 bases). V was pared by 4 bases and J by 0 bases, with 10 bases between. This CDR3 is built from 14 residues. The germline V gene encodes CDR1 SQVTM and CDR2 ANQGSEA. CDR3 region: CSVAFGSSYNEQFF. CDR3 DNA: TGCAGCGTTGCCTTCGGGAGCTCCTACAATGAGCAGTTCTTC.

This chain uses TRBV30 with TRBJ2-5, with 7 bases aligning to TRBD2. V trimming: 5 bases; J trimming: 5 bases; junction bases outside the gene matches: 11. The CDR3 is 14 amino acids. CDR1 is GTSNPN and CDR2 is SVGIG in the germline V gene (reference sequence). In nucleotides, the CDR3 is TGTGCCTGGGACGGCGGGGGAGGGCTGGAGACCCAGTACTTC. Residues: CAWDGGGGLETQYF.

This chain uses TRBV29-1 with TRBJ2-1, with 7 bases fitting TRBD2. Germline loops: CDR1 SQVTM, CDR2 ANQGSEA. The V and J ends lost 7 bases and 4 bases, in that order; junction bases with no gene match: 13. The CDR3 has 15 amino acids. The CDR3 DNA sequence: TGCAGCGCCGGGGGGACCTCCCGGGGTTACAATGAGCAGTTCTTC. Translated: CSAGGTSRGYNEQFF.

This sequence joins TRBV9 and TRBJ1-1; D perhaps matches TRBD1 (5 bases). Germline values: CDR1 SGDLS, CDR2 YYNGEE. V gave up 0 bases and J gave up 5 bases, with 14 bases separating them. The CDR3 totals 15 residues. For the CDR3, the DNA is TGTGCCAGCAGCGTAGTGGGGGACTTAAGAACTGAAGCTTTCTTT. Translated: CASSVVGDLRTEAFF.

The chain joins TRBV28 to TRBJ1-2; D call uncertain. Germline loops: CDR1 MDHEN, CDR2 SYDVKM. Between the trimmed V and J ends, which lost 4 bases and 3 bases, there was a span of 9 bases. This CDR3 has 13 residues. Here the CDR3 DNA reads TGTGCCAGCAGTTCCCCCTCCTACTATGGCTACACCTTC. It encodes CASSSPSYYGYTF.

For the CDR3, the DNA is TGTGCCAGCAGTTCGGGACTAGCGGGAGTAAATGAGCAGTTCTTC. This sequence encodes CASSSGLAGVNEQFF. The V call is TRBV28, the J call TRBJ2-1; 14 bases match TRBD2. This CDR3 is built from 15 residues. V trimming: 4 bases; J trimming: 7 bases; junction bases outside the gene matches: 3. Germline V gene sequence: CDR1 MDHEN, CDR2 SYDVKM.

The chain is built from TRBV20-1 and TRBJ2-5; perhaps TRBD2 as D (6 bases). Looked up from germline, CDR1 is DFQATT and CDR2 is SNEGSKA (reference sequence). Deletions cut 3 bases from V and 1 base from J, with 15 bases between. The CDR3 extends over 15 amino acids. Here the CDR3 DNA reads TGCAGTGCTAGTAGCGCGCGGGACCCCCAAGAGACCCAGTACTTC. Translating gives CSASSARDPQETQYF.

This clone occurred a few times. The chain links TRBV30 to TRBJ2-7; a possible D gene is TRBD2 (5 bases). The CDR3 length is 11 residues. V was cut by 2 bases and J by 3 bases, with 5 bases left in between. Germline V gene lookup returns CDR1 GTSNPN and CDR2 SVGIG (reference sequence). The CDR3 DNA is TGTGCCTGGAGTACTAGCTACGAGCAGTACTTC. Translating it yields CAWSTSYEQYF. Together with reference TRBV30 and TRBJ2-7, the CDR3 gives the full variable domain: SQTIHQWPATLVQPVGSPLSLECTVEGTSNPNLYWYRQAAGRGLQLLFYSVGIGQISSEVPQNLSASRPQDRQFILSSKKLLLSDSGFYLCAWSTSYEQYFGPGTRLTVT.

Here the CDR3 DNA reads TGTGCCAGCAGCATGAACCAGGGAGGCGAGCAGTACTTC. Its protein product is CASSMNQGGEQYF. J is TRBJ2-7 and V is TRBV7-2; tentative D call: TRBD2 (6 bases). The CDR3 totals 13 residues. CDR1 SGHTA and CDR2 FQGNSA come from the germline V gene. The V and J ends lost 5 bases and 6 bases respectively, with 14 bases between them. The full variable domain, completed using reference TRBV7-2 and TRBJ2-7, is GAGVSQSPSNKVTEKGKDVELRCDPISGHTALYWYRQSLGQGLEFLIYFQGNSAPDKSGLPSDRFSAERTGGSVSTLTIQRTQQEDSAVYLCASSMNQGGEQYFGPGTRLTVT.

The V call is TRBV5-4, the J call TRBJ2-7; D is ambiguous. Trimming cost V 0 bases and J 0 bases, with 10 bases left between them. The germline V gene encodes CDR1 SGHNT and CDR2 YYREEE (reference sequence). This CDR3 contains 15 residues. The CDR3 loop reads CASSLETSRSYEQYF. In nucleotides, the CDR3 is TGTGCCAGCAGCTTGGAGACTTCCCGCTCCTACGAGCAGTACTTC. Looking up the rest from reference TRBV5-4 and TRBJ2-7 gives the full variable domain: ETGVTQSPTHLIKTRGQQVTLRCSSQSGHNTVSWYQQALGQGPQFIFQYYREEENGRGNFPPRFSGLQFPNYSSELNVNALELDDSALYLCASSLETSRSYEQYFGPGTRLTVT.

This chain connects TRBV11-1 to TRBJ1-1; TRBD1 matches at 8 bases. Germline CDR1 and CDR2: SGHAT and FQDESV (reference sequence). This CDR3 comprises 14 residues. The V segment lost 6 bases and the J segment 3 bases; nucleotides outside the gene matches: 6. The DNA for the CDR3 is TGTGCCAGCAGGAGAACAGGGGGGGACACTGAAGCTTTCTTT. It is translated as CASRRTGGDTEAFF.

The sample holds a few counts of this clone. V usage is TRBV19 and J usage is TRBJ1-3; 8 positions agree with TRBD1. J gave up 2 bases and V 3 bases, and 12 bases lay outside the gene matches. CDR1 LNHDA and CDR2 SQIVND come from the germline V gene (reference sequence). The CDR3 runs 18 residues. In nucleotides, the CDR3 is TGTGCCAGTAGTATCGGGCAGGGGGCGTATGTCACTGGAAACACCATATATTTT. It codes for CASSIGQGAYVTGNTIYF.

The chain is built from TRBV5-1 and TRBJ2-5; 8 nucleotides align to TRBD2. The germline gives CDR1 SGHRS, CDR2 YFSETQ. This CDR3 region has 15 residues. V was clipped by 0 bases and J by 4 bases; unmatched bases: 5. Here the CDR3 reads CASSLAGGPLETQYF. The CDR3 coding sequence is TGCGCCAGCAGCTTGGCGGGAGGGCCGTTAGAGACCCAGTACTTC.

This clone was detected only once. The chain links TRBV5-6 to TRBJ1-5, with D perhaps TRBD1 (6 bases). The CDR3 is 14 amino acids. The V gene's germline CDR1 is SGHDT and CDR2 YYEEEE. V dropped 5 bases and J dropped 7 bases, with 16 bases sitting between them. The CDR3 reads CASSLRGARQPQHF. In DNA form, the CDR3 reads TGTGCCAGCAGTCTGCGGGGGGCAAGGCAGCCCCAGCATTTT.

The chain is built from TRBV18 and TRBJ1-1; 8 nucleotides align to TRBD1. Germline CDR1 KGHSH, CDR2 LQKENI. The CDR3 contains 15 residues. The trim removed 0 bases at V and 8 bases at J, leaving 8 bases unmatched. DNA for the CDR3: TGTGCCAGCTCACCACCTGACAGGGGTGGTGTGGAAGCTTTCTTT. Its protein product is CASSPPDRGGVEAFF. Complete variable domain (other parts from reference TRBV18 and TRBJ1-1): NAGVMQNPRHLVRRRGQEARLRCSPMKGHSHVYWYRQLPEEGLKFMVYLQKENIIDESGMPKERFSAEFPKEGPSILRIQQVVRGDSAAYFCASSPPDRGGVEAFFGQGTRLTVV.

This clone was seen once. The V and J genes are TRBV7-8 and TRBJ2-5; D gene unclear. Germline CDR1 is SGHVS and CDR2 is FQNEAQ. This CDR3 spans 11 amino acids. V lost 5 bases and J lost 10, with 11 bases in between. The CDR3 DNA follows: TGTGCCAGCAGCCAGTCAGTCATCCAGTACTTC. It encodes CASSQSVIQYF.

V usage is TRBV24-1 and J usage is TRBJ2-1; 8 bases map to TRBD2. This CDR3 has 12 amino acids. V shed 10 bases, J shed 5 bases, and the junction held 3 bases outside the gene matches. Germline V gene lookup returns CDR1 KGHDR and CDR2 SFDVKD. The DNA for the CDR3 is TGTGCCACTAGCGGGACCGACAATGAGCAGTTCTTC. Its translation is CATSGTDNEQFF.

The V and J genes are TRBV4-3 and TRBJ1-5; TRBD1 agrees at 7 bases. V shed 0 bases and J 0 bases; nucleotides not matched to a gene: 2. The germline CDR1 and CDR2 sequences are LGHNA and YSLEER. This CDR3 comprises 16 residues. The CDR3 bases are TGCGCCAGCAGCCAAGAGTACAGGGGTAGCAATCAGCCCCAGCATTTT. Protein sequence: CASSQEYRGSNQPQHF.